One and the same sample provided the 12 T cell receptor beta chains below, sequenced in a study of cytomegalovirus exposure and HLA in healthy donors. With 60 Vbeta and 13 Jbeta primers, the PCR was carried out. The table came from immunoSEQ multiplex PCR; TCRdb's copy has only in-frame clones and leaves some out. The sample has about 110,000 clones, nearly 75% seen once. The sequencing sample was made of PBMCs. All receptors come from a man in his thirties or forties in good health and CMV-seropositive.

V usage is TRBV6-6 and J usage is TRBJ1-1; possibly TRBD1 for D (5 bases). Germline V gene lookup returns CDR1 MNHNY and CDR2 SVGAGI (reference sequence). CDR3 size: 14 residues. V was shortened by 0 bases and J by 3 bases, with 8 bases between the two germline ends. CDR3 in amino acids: CASSYSEGDTEAFF. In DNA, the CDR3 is TGTGCCAGCAGTTACTCCGAAGGGGACACTGAAGCTTTCTTT.

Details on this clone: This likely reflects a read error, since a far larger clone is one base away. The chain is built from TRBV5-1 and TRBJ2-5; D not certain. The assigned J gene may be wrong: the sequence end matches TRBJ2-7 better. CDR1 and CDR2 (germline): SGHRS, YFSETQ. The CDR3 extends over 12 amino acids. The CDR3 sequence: CASSLGGYEQYF. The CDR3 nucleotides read TGCGCCAGCAGCTTGGGCGGATACGAGCAGTACTTC.

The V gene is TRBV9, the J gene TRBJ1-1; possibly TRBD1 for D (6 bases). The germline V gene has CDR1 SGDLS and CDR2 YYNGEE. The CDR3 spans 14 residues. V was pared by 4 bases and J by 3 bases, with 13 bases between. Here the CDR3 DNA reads TGTGCCAGCAGCTCGGGCGAGGGGGACACTGAAGCTTTCTTT. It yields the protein CASSSGEGDTEAFF.

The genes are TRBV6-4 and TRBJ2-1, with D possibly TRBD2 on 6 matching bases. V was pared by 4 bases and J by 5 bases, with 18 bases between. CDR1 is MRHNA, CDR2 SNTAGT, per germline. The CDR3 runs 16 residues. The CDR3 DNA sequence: TGTGCCAGCAGTGCCACCCGGGCGGGAAGCCACAATGAGCAGTTCTTC. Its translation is CASSATRAGSHNEQFF.

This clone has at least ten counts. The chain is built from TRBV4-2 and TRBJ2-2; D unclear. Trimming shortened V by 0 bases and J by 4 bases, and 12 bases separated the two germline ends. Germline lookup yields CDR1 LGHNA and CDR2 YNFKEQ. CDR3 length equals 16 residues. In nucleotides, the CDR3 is TGTGCCAGCAGCCAAGATTTTTCACGGTCCACCGGGGAGCTGTTTTTT. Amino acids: CASSQDFSRSTGELFF.

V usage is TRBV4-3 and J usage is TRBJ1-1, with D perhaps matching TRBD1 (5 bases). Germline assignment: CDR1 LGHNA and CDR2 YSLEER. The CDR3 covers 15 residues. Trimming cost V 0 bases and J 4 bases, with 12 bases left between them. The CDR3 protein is CASSQESQGGTEAFF. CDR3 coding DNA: TGCGCCAGCAGCCAAGAGAGTCAGGGCGGCACTGAAGCTTTCTTT.

The CDR3 sequence: CASSSYEQYF. CDR3 DNA: TGTGCCAGCAGCAGCTACGAGCAGTACTTC. The chain carries TRBV2 and TRBJ2-7; D call uncertain. The CDR3 is made up of 10 amino acids. The ends were cut back, 6 bases at V and 3 bases at J, with 3 bases in the middle. Germline V CDR1 and CDR2: SNHLY, FYNNEI.

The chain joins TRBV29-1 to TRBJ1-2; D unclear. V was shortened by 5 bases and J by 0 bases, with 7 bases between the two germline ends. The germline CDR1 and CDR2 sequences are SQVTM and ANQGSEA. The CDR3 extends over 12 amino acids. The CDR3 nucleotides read TGCAGCGTTAGCAGGACTAACTATGGCTACACCTTC. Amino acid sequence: CSVSRTNYGYTF.

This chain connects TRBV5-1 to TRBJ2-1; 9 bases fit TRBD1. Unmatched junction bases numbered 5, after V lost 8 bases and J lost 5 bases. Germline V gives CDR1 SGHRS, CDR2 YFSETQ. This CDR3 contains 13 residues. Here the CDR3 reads CASWTGDNNEQFF. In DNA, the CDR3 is TGCGCCAGTTGGACAGGGGATAACAATGAGCAGTTCTTC.

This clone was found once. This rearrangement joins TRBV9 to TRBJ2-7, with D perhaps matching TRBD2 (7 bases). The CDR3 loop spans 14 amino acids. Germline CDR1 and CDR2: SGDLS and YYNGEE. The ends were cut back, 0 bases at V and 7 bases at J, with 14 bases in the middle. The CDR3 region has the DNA TGTGCCAGCAGCGTAGCGGGGGGCCCGGGAGAGCAGTACTTC. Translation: CASSVAGGPGEQYF.

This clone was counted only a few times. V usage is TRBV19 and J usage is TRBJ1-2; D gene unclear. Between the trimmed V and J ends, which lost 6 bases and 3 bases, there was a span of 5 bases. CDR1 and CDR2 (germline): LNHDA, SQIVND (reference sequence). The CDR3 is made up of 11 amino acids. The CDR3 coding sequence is TGTGCCAGTAGGGAGGACTATGGCTACACCTTC. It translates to CASREDYGYTF.

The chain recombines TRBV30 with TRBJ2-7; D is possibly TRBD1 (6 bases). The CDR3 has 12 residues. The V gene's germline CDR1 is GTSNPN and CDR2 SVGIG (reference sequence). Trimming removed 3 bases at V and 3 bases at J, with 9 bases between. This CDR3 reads CAWSPDSYEQYF. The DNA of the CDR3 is TGTGCCTGGAGCCCGGACAGCTACGAGCAGTACTTC.